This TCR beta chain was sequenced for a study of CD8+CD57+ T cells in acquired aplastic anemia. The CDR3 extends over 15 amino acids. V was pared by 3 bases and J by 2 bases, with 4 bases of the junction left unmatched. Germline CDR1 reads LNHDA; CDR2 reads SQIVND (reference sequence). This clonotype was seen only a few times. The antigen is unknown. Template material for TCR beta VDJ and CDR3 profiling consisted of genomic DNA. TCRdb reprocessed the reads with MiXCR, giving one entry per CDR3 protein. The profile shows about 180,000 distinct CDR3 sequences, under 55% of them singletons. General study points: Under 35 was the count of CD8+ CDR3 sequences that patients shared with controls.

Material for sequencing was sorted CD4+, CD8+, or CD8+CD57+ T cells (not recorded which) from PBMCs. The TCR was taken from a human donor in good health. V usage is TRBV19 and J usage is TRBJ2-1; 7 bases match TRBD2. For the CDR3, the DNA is TGTGCCAGTAGTATGGCAGCGGGACCCTACAATGAGCAGTTCTTC. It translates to CASSMAAGPYNEQFF.